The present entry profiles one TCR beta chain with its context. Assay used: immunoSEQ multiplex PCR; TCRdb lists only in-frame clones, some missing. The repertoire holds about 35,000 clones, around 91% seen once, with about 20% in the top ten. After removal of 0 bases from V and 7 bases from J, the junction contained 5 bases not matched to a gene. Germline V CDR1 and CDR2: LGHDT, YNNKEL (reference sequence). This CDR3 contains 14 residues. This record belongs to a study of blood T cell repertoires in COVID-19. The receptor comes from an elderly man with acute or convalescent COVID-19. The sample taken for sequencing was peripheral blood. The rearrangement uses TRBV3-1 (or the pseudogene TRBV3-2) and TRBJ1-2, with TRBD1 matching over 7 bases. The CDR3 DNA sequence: TGTGCCAGCAGCCAAGACAGGGGGGAGAGTGGCTACACCTTC. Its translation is CASSQDRGESGYTF.